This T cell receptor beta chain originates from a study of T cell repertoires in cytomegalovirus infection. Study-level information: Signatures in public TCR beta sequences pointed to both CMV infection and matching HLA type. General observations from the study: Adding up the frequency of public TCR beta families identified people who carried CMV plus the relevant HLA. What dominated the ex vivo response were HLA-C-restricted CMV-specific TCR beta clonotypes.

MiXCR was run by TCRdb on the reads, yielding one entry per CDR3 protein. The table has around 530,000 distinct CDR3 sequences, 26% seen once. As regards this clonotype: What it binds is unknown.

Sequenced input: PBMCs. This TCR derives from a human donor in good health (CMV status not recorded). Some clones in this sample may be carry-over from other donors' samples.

CDR3 residues: CASSFGGIWAVNTEAFF. The CDR3 nucleotides are TGTGCCAGCAGTTTCGGGGGAATTTGGGCCGTAAACACTGAAGCTTTCTTT. The chain carries TRBV12-3 or TRBV12-4 and TRBJ1-1, with D perhaps matching TRBD1 (5 bases). V shed 3 bases and J shed 2 bases, with 19 bases lying between them. The CDR3 covers 17 residues.